The 9 T cell receptor beta chains presented below share a single source sample, sequenced in a study of T cell responses to AZD1222 COVID-19 vaccine. Assay used: immunoSEQ multiplex PCR; TCRdb lists only in-frame clones, some missing. The sample lists roughly 100,000 clones, approximately 84% occurring once. The starting material was peripheral blood, obtained on day 0 of AZD1222 vaccination. These receptors all stem from an adult in good health.

This rearrangement joins TRBV15 to TRBJ1-5; D gene ambiguous. Germline CDR1 is LNHNV and CDR2 is YYDKDF (reference sequence). V lost 0 bases to trimming and J lost 0 bases, with 12 bases between them. CDR3 size: 17 residues. This CDR3 is CATSRDHGSNSNQPQHF. CDR3 coding DNA: TGTGCCACCAGCAGAGATCATGGAAGCAATAGCAATCAGCCCCAGCATTTT.

The chain has TRBV2 and TRBJ1-5; TRBD1 matches at 7 bases. V lost 5 bases to trimming and J lost 6 bases; unmatched junction nucleotides: 10. CDR1 and CDR2 from the germline V gene are SNHLY and FYNNEI. The length of the CDR3 is 15 residues. The DNA for the CDR3 is TGTGCCAGCAGTAAGATGGAGGGGGCTGGTCAGCCCCAGCATTTT. The encoded protein is CASSKMEGAGQPQHF.

V is TRBV9 and J is TRBJ1-2; weak D call: TRBD1 (6 bases). The V end was cut by 8 bases, the J end by 1 base, with 12 bases between. The CDR3 is 13 residues long. The germline V gene encodes CDR1 SGDLS and CDR2 YYNGEE. The CDR3 DNA reads TGTGCCAGGCGAGGGGGGATTAACTATGGCTACACCTTC. Translating gives CARRGGINYGYTF.

The gene calls are TRBV4-1 and TRBJ2-2; D uncertain. V was cut by 1 base and J by 4 bases, with 10 bases left in between. Looked up from germline, CDR1 is MGHRA and CDR2 is YSYEKL. CDR3 length: 15 residues. For the CDR3, the DNA is TGCGCCAGCAGCCAAGGGTTCCAGGCCACCGGGGAGCTGTTTTTT. This codes for CASSQGFQATGELFF.

The chain links TRBV10-3 to TRBJ2-1; tentatively, D is TRBD2 (6 bases). The germline CDR1 and CDR2 sequences are ENHRY and SYGVKD. The CDR3 has 14 residues. V lost 10 bases, J lost 3 bases, and 16 bases lay in between. CDR3 in amino acids: CATLAGISYNEQFF. The CDR3 region has the DNA TGTGCCACCTTGGCGGGGATCAGCTACAATGAGCAGTTCTTC.

V is TRBV7-2 and J is TRBJ1-1, with unresolved D. The V gene's germline CDR1 is SGHTA and CDR2 FQGNSA. Trimming cost V 1 base and J 7 bases, with 10 bases left between them. The CDR3 covers 13 residues. CDR3 DNA sequence: TGTGCCAGCAGCTTAGGGGCTAAAGGTGAAGCTTTCTTT. Translating it yields CASSLGAKGEAFF.

V usage is TRBV5-5 and J usage is TRBJ1-1; D gene ambiguous. CDR3 length equals 13 residues. V lost 0 bases, J lost 1 base, and 4 bases lay in between. Germline CDR1 SGHKS, CDR2 YYEKEE (reference sequence). Here the CDR3 reads CASSLAANTEAFF. Here the CDR3 DNA reads TGTGCCAGCAGCTTGGCGGCGAACACTGAAGCTTTCTTT.

This chain joins TRBV7-9 and TRBJ2-5, with D perhaps TRBD1 (6 bases). Germline CDR1 reads SEHNR; CDR2 reads FQNEAQ (reference sequence). V shed 1 base and J shed 4 bases, with 16 bases lying between them. This CDR3 region has 16 residues. The CDR3 nucleotides read TGTGCCAGCAGCTTAGTTCGCCCACAGGGAACAGAGACCCAGTACTTC. The encoded protein is CASSLVRPQGTETQYF.

V gene TRBV6-5 combines with J gene TRBJ1-1, with 7 bases matching TRBD1. V shed 6 bases, J shed 4 bases, and the junction held 2 bases outside the gene matches. This CDR3 has 12 amino acids. Germline lookup yields CDR1 MNHEY and CDR2 SVGAGI. CDR3 DNA: TGTGCCAGCAGAGACAGGGCCACTGAAGCTTTCTTT. This translates into CASRDRATEAFF.